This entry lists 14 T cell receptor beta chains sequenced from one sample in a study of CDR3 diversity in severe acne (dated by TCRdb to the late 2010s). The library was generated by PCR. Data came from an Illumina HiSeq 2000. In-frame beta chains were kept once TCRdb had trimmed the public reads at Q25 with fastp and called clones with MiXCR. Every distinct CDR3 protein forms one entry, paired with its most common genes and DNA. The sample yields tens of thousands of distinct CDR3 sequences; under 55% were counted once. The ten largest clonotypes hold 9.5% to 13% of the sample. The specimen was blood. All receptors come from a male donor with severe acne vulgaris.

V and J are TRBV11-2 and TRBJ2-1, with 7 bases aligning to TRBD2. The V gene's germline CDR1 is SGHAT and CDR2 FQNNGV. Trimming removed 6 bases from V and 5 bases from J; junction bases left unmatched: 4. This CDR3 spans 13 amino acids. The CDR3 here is CASSSGLNNEQFF. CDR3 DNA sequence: TGTGCCAGCAGTTCGGGACTAAACAATGAGCAGTTCTTC.

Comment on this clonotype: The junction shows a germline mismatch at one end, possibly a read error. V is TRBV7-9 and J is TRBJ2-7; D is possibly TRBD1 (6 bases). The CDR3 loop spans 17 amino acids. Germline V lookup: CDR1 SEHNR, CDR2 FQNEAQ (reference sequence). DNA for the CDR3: TGCGCCAGCAGCTTAGTCGGACAGAGCCCAAGCTCCTACGAGCAGTACTTC. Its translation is CASSLVGQSPSSYEQYF.

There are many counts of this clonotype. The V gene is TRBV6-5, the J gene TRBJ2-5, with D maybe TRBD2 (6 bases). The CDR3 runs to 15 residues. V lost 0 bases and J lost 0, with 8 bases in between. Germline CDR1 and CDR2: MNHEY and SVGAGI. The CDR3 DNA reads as TGTGCCAGCAGTTACTCCGGAGGGCACCAAGAGACCCAGTACTTC. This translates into CASSYSGGHQETQYF.

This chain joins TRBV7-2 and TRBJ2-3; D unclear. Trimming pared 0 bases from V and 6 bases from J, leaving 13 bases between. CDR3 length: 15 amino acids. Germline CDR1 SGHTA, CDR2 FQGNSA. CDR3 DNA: TGTGCCAGCAGCTTAGCTCGAGCCGGATCTGATACGCAGTATTTT. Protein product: CASSLARAGSDTQYF.

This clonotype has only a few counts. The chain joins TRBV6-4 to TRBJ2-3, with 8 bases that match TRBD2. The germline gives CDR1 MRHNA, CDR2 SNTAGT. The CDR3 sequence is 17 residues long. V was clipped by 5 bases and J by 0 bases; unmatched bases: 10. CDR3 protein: CASSYPAGALSTDTQYF. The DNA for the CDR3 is TGTGCCAGCAGTTATCCAGCGGGGGCCCTAAGCACAGATACGCAGTATTTT.

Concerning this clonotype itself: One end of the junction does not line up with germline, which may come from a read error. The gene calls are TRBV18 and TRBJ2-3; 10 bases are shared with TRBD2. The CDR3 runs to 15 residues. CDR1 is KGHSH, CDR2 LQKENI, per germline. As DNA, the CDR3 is TGTGCCAGCTCACGACTAGCGGGTATCACAGATACGCAGTGTTTT. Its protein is CASSRLAGITDTQCF.

As DNA, the CDR3 is TGTGCCAGCAGGCAGGGATATCAGCCCCAGCATTTT. Its translation is CASRQGYQPQHF. The V and J genes are TRBV2 and TRBJ1-5; the D gene is possibly TRBD1 (5 bases). The CDR3 consists of 12 residues. The germline V gene encodes CDR1 SNHLY and CDR2 FYNNEI. The V and J ends lost 6 bases and 5 bases respectively, with 8 bases between them.

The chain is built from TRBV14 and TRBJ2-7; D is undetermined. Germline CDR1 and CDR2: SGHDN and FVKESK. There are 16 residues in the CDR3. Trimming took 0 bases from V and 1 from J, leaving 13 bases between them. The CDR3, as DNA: TGTGCCAGCAGCCAAGAGGGCCGGAAGGTTTCCTACGAGCAGTACTTC. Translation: CASSQEGRKVSYEQYF.

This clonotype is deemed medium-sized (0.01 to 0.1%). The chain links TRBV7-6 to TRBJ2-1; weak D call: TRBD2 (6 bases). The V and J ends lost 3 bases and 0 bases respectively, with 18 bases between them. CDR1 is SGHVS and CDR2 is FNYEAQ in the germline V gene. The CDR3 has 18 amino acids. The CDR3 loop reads CASSLVGGTTSSYNEQFF. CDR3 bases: TGTGCCAGCAGCTTGGTTGGCGGGACGACGAGCTCCTACAATGAGCAGTTCTTC.

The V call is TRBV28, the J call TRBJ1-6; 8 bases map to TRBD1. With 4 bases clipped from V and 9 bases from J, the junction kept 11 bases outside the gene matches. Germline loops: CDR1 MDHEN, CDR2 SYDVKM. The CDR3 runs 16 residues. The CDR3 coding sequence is TGTGCCAGCAGTTCCTCTCCAGGGGGCGCTTCTTCACCCCTCCACTTT. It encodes CASSSSPGGASSPLHF.

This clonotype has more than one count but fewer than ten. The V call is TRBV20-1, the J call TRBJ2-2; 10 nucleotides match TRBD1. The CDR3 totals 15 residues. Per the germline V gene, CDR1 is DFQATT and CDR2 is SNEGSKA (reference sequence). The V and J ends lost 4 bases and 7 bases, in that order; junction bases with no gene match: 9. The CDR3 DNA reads TGCAGTGCTAAAGACAGGGGGCGGATTGGCGGGGAGCTGTTTTTT. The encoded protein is CSAKDRGRIGGELFF.

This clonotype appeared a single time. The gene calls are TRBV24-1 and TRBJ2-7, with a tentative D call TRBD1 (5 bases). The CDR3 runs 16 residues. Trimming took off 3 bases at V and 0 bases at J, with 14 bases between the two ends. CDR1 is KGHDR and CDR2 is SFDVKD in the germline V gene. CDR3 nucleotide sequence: TGTGCCACCAGTGATAATGACGGCAGGGACTCCTACGAGCAGTACTTC. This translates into CATSDNDGRDSYEQYF.

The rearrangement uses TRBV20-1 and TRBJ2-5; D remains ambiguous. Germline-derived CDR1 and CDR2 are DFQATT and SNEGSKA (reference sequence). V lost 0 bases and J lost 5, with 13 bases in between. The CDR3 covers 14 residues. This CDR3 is CSAREERTWETQYF. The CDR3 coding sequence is TGCAGTGCTAGAGAGGAAAGAACCTGGGAGACCCAGTACTTC.

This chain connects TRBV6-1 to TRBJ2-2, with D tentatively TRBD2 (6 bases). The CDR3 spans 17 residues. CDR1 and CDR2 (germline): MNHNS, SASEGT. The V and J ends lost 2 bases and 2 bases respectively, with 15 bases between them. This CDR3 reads CASSEWGTSGNTGELFF. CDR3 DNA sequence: TGTGCCAGCAGTGAATGGGGGACTTCAGGAAACACCGGGGAGCTGTTTTTT.